A selection of T cell receptor beta chains follows, all from one sample in a study of CDR3 diversity in severe acne. MiXCR, applied by TCRdb to the PCR reads, yields one record per CDR3 protein. This sample has tens of thousands of distinct CDR3 sequences, with under 60% found just once. Sequencing used blood. All receptors come from a male donor in good health, without acne. CDR3s include the opening cysteine and the closing phenylalanine or tryptophan. Fields, in order: V gene, J gene, clone size, CDR3 length, D gene, CDR3 DNA, CDR3 protein. The D gene is left open where the match is weak. The size field is filled for only some rows; it gives once, few, many or a size class.

TRBV12-3/TRBV12-4	TRBJ1-2	few	15	TRBD1	TGTGCCAGCAGTCCCCGGACAGGGTGGAGCTATGGCTACACCTTC	CASSPRTGWSYGYTF
TRBV6-5	TRBJ1-1	-	11	-	TGTGCCAGCGGGATCTTAACTGAAGCTTTCTTT	CASGILTEAFF
TRBV24-1	TRBJ2-7	-	15	TRBD1	TGTGCCACCAGTGATTTTGGAACCAGGGGGAGTGAGCAGTACTTC	CATSDFGTRGSEQYF
TRBV6-6	TRBJ2-5	-	12	TRBD1	TGTGCCATTGGGACAGCGCAAGAGACCCAGTACTTC	CAIGTAQETQYF
TRBV2	TRBJ1-2	-	15	TRBD1	TGTGCCAGCAGGGCACAGGGGATTGCTAACTATGGCTACACCTTC	CASRAQGIANYGYTF
TRBV28	TRBJ1-4	few	17	TRBD1	TGTGCCAGCAGTTCCCCGGGACAGGGGACAACTAATGAAAAACTGTTTTTT	CASSSPGQGTTNEKLFF
TRBV7-8	TRBJ1-2	once	13	-	TGTGCCAGCAGCTCCCAGCAGGGGTATGGCTACACCTTC	CASSSQQGYGYTF
TRBV2	TRBJ1-1	many	14	-	TGTGCCAGCACATACCTAGGCATGAACACTGAAGCTTTCTTT	CASTYLGMNTEAFF
TRBV7-9	TRBJ2-7	many	13	-	TGTGCCAGCAGCTCGACAGGACAATACGAGCAGTACTTC	CASSSTGQYEQYF
TRBV9	TRBJ2-3	-	19	TRBD1	TGTGCCAGCAGCGCGCCGGACAGGAACACTGGGTCGTCGGTGGATACGCAGTATTTT	CASSAPDRNTGSSVDTQYF
TRBV2	TRBJ1-2	-	14	TRBD1	TGTGCCAGCAGCGCGGACAGGCTGAACTATGGCTACACCTTC	CASSADRLNYGYTF
TRBV6-5	TRBJ2-3	many	14	-	TGTGCCAGCAGTTACGGTGGCAGAACAGATACGCAGTATTTT	CASSYGGRTDTQYF
TRBV5-1	TRBJ2-7	many	15	TRBD2	TGCGCCAGCAGGGTTGGACTAGCGGGATCCTTCGAGCAGTACTTC	CASRVGLAGSFEQYF
TRBV6-5	TRBJ2-1	many	11	-	TGTGCCAGCAGTAGGGGGTCGGGGCAGTTCTTC	CASSRGSGQFF
TRBV15	TRBJ2-7	many	12	-	TGTGCCACCAGCAGAGGGGGAAACGAGCAGTACTTC	CATSRGGNEQYF
TRBV5-1	TRBJ2-2	-	17	TRBD1	TGCGCCAGCACGATGGGACAGGGCTGTGCGAACACCGGGGAGCTGTTTTTT	CASTMGQGCANTGELFF
TRBV4-2	TRBJ1-4	many	19	TRBD1	TGTGCCAGCAGCCAAGAGGTGTCCGGACAGGGCGTTGGTAATGAAAAACTGTTTTTT	CASSQEVSGQGVGNEKLFF